This is a list of T cell receptor beta chains from one sample in a study of beta chain features in type 1 diabetes. Method: immunoSEQ multiplex PCR; TCRdb's copy keeps in-frame clones and lacks some. The table has 640,000 or so clones, about an eighth seen once. The sample comprised naive CD4+ T cells from blood. These TCRs come from a man aged 18-30 years with type 1 diabetes. The CDR3 runs from the conserved cysteine through the conserved F or W. A D gene is named only where the DNA matches it firmly. Clone size, where shown, is once, few, many, or a class for clones that have expanded.

TRBD1 few TRBJ2-1 TRBV30 TGTGCCTGGAGTGAACAGGGGGCCGCGCGTAGTGAGCAGTTCTTC CAWSEQGAARSEQFF
. . TRBJ2-7 TRBV7-2 TGTGCCAGCAGCTTAGGAAGTGAGGTCTCCTACGAGCAGTACTTC CASSLGSEVSYEQYF
TRBD1 few TRBJ2-3 TRBV25-1 TGTGCCAGCAGTGATAGACAGGGTAGCACAGATACGCAGTATTTT CASSDRQGSTDTQYF
. few TRBJ1-2 TRBV7-6 TGTGCCAGCAGCCGAGACACAGCAGGGGTTGGTGGCTACACCTTC CASSRDTAGVGGYTF
. . TRBJ2-6 TRBV5-1 TGCGCCAGCAGCTTGGGGGTGGCTGGGGCCAACGTCCTGACTTTC CASSLGVAGANVLTF
. . TRBJ2-7 TRBV13 TGTGCCAGCAGCTTAGGCCTATTTGAGGGGGAAGAATCCTACGAGCAGTACTTC CASSLGLFEGEESYEQYF
TRBD1 . TRBJ1-4 TRBV30 TGTGCCTGCCCTGGGACAGGGGAAGCAACTAATGAAAAACTGTTTTTT CACPGTGEATNEKLFF
TRBD2 . TRBJ2-7 TRBV7-2 TGTGCCAGCAGCCCTGGGGGAGGGTCCCTCGGGGCCTACGAGCAGTACTTC CASSPGGGSLGAYEQYF
TRBD1 few TRBJ1-1 TRBV6-5 TGTGCCAGCAGTTACCCTGGACAGGGTGACACTGAAGCTTTCTTT CASSYPGQGDTEAFF
. few TRBJ1-1 TRBV2 TGTGCCAGCAGTGAATATGGGCAGGGTGGAGAAGCTTTCTTT CASSEYGQGGEAFF
TRBD1 . TRBJ1-6 TRBV2 TGTGCCAGCAGTGAAGCAGGGGACAGGGGGCTTATATCACCCCTCCACTTT CASSEAGDRGLISPLHF
TRBD2 . TRBJ2-7 TRBV7-2 TGTGCCAGCACCGTGACTAGCGGGAGCTACGAGCAGTACTTC CASTVTSGSYEQYF
. . TRBJ1-2 TRBV27 TGTGCCAGCAGTTTAGCCCCGGGACACTACTCTTTGGGTGGCTACACCTTC CASSLAPGHYSLGGYTF